The next 29 T cell receptor beta chains were all read from a single sample in a study of blood T cell repertoires in COVID-19. This table comes from immunoSEQ multiplex PCR, and its TCRdb copy is limited to in-frame clones, with some not included. The sample comprises roughly 100,000 clones, about 90% of which are singletons, and approximately 6.2% rests with the top ten. The sample consisted of peripheral blood. These TCRs come from a human donor in a cohort sampled during active COVID-19.

This clone was observed a single time. V is TRBV11-2 and J is TRBJ2-5; 10 bases map to TRBD1. This CDR3 is built from 18 residues. CDR1 and CDR2 from the germline V gene are SGHAT and FQNNGV. V trimming: 5 bases; J trimming: 5 bases; junction bases outside the gene matches: 17. This CDR3 reads CASSPGRGGQGSGETQYF. CDR3 nucleotide sequence: TGTGCCAGCAGCCCCGGGAGAGGGGGACAGGGGAGCGGGGAGACCCAGTACTTC.

CDR3 protein: CASSVDSGRAGYNEQFF. The CDR3 nucleotides are TGTGCCAGCAGCGTAGACAGCGGGAGGGCCGGCTACAATGAGCAGTTCTTC. This rearrangement joins TRBV9 to TRBJ2-1, with 10 positions matching TRBD2. There are 17 residues in the CDR3. Looked up from germline, CDR1 is SGDLS and CDR2 is YYNGEE. The J segment lost 3 bases and the V segment lost 0 bases, leaving 6 bases of the junction unmatched.

V usage is TRBV19 and J usage is TRBJ1-1; 8 nucleotides agree with TRBD1. The CDR3 totals 15 residues. From germline, CDR1 is LNHDA and CDR2 SQIVND (reference sequence). Unmatched junction bases numbered 6, after V lost 3 bases and J lost 3 bases. Here the CDR3 reads CASSMTGEEYTEAFF. For the CDR3, the DNA is TGTGCCAGTAGTATGACAGGGGAGGAGTACACTGAAGCTTTCTTT.

The V gene is TRBV4-1, the J gene TRBJ1-3; unclear D gene. With 2 bases removed from V and 3 bases from J, the gap between germline ends came to 11 bases. There are 15 residues in the CDR3. The germline V gene encodes CDR1 MGHRA and CDR2 YSYEKL. CDR3 sequence reads: CASSQFRGDGNTIYF. CDR3 in DNA: TGCGCCAGCAGCCAATTTCGCGGGGATGGAAACACCATATATTTT.

As to this clone: Other DNA sequences in this sample translate to the same CDR3. The chain links TRBV18 to TRBJ2-7; 7 bases map to TRBD1. Germline assignment: CDR1 KGHSH and CDR2 LQKENI. V lost 2 bases, J lost 3 bases, and 4 bases stayed unmatched. CDR3 length: 14 amino acids. The chain's CDR3 is CASSPSAGGYEQYF. The CDR3 coding sequence is TGTGCCAGCTCACCATCCGCAGGGGGCTACGAGCAGTACTTC. The complete variable domain, with remaining parts taken from reference TRBV18 and TRBJ2-7, reads NAGVMQNPRHLVRRRGQEARLRCSPMKGHSHVYWYRQLPEEGLKFMVYLQKENIIDESGMPKERFSAEFPKEGPSILRIQQVVRGDSAAYFCASSPSAGGYEQYFGPGTRLTVT.

CDR3 residues: CASSPSTLNYGYTF. The CDR3, as DNA: TGTGCCAGCAGCCCAAGCACCCTAAACTATGGCTACACCTTC. This chain uses TRBV5-5 with TRBJ1-2, with D uncertain. Trimming pared 4 bases from V and 2 bases from J, leaving 12 bases between. Germline CDR1 is SGHKS and CDR2 is YYEKEE (reference sequence). The CDR3 runs 14 residues.

V gene TRBV3-1 (or the pseudogene TRBV3-2) combines with J gene TRBJ1-2; 7 bases agree with TRBD1. The CDR3 length is 13 residues. Germline V gene sequence: CDR1 LGHDT, CDR2 YNNKEL (reference sequence). V was pared by 7 bases and J by 7 bases, with 9 bases of the junction left unmatched. CDR3 loop: CASTRTGAGGYTF. The CDR3 DNA follows: TGTGCCAGCACCCGGACAGGAGCGGGTGGCTACACCTTC.

The chain uses TRBV5-1 and TRBJ2-7, with 14 bases matching TRBD2. Germline V gene sequence: CDR1 SGHRS, CDR2 YFSETQ. The CDR3 totals 21 residues. After removal of 3 bases from V and 4 bases from J, the junction contained 21 bases not matched to a gene. CDR3 region: CASSSRTSGRPRPIKQYEQYF. In DNA, the CDR3 is TGCGCCAGCAGCTCGCGGACTAGCGGGAGGCCTCGTCCCATAAAACAGTACGAGCAGTACTTC.

The rearrangement uses TRBV6-4 and TRBJ1-2, with a possible D match to TRBD1 (6 bases). CDR3 length equals 12 residues. The V end was cut by 10 bases, the J end by 4 bases, with 13 bases between. Germline V gene lookup returns CDR1 MRHNA and CDR2 SNTAGT. CDR3 residues: CATSDRSYGYTF. CDR3 bases: TGTGCCACCTCAGACAGGTCCTATGGCTACACCTTC.

This clone has only a few counts. This chain connects TRBV25-1 to TRBJ1-1; 8 bases align to TRBD1. This CDR3 contains 13 residues. With 10 bases clipped from V and 2 bases from J, the junction kept 6 bases outside the gene matches. CDR1 is MGHDK, CDR2 SYGVNS, per germline. The DNA of the CDR3 is TGTGCCATCCAGGACAGGGCAAACACTGAAGCTTTCTTT. Translated: CAIQDRANTEAFF.

The V gene is TRBV2, the J gene TRBJ1-6, with 8 bases fitting TRBD1. Germline CDR1 SNHLY, CDR2 FYNNEI. The CDR3 is made up of 15 amino acids. V gave up 6 bases and J gave up 5 bases; unmatched junction bases: 6. The CDR3 region is CASSPRDRNNSPLHF. The CDR3 DNA reads TGTGCCAGCAGCCCCAGGGACAGGAATAATTCACCCCTCCACTTT.

This chain uses TRBV6-6 with TRBJ1-2; D not resolved. The CDR3 is 15 residues long. Germline CDR1 is MNHNY and CDR2 is SVGAGI (reference sequence). The V end was cut by 0 bases, the J end by 6 bases, with 14 bases between. As DNA, the CDR3 is TGTGCCAGCAGTTACTCGTCTGAGGGTTCAGATGGCTACACCTTC. It codes for CASSYSSEGSDGYTF.

V and J are TRBV11-2 and TRBJ2-3; 7 bases fit TRBD2. The CDR3 spans 15 residues. Germline V gene lookup returns CDR1 SGHAT and CDR2 FQNNGV. Trimming at V came to 2 bases and at J to 0 bases, leaving 2 bases not matched to a gene. The CDR3 sequence: CASSLLGGSTDTQYF. CDR3 sequence (DNA): TGTGCCAGCAGCTTACTGGGGGGGAGCACAGATACGCAGTATTTT.

The chain employs TRBV5-1 and TRBJ1-1; 7 nucleotides align to TRBD1. CDR1 is SGHRS and CDR2 is YFSETQ in the germline V gene. V dropped 2 bases and J dropped 3; count of bases not matched to a gene: 10. The CDR3 extends over 16 amino acids. CDR3 coding DNA: TGCGCCAGCAGCTTAACAGGGGAAAGAGCAGACACTGAAGCTTTCTTT. Amino acid sequence: CASSLTGERADTEAFF.

The chain recombines TRBV3-1 (or the pseudogene TRBV3-2) with TRBJ2-6, with TRBD1 as a possible D gene (6 bases). The length of the CDR3 is 17 residues. Between the trimmed V and J ends, which lost 4 bases and 0 bases, there was a span of 13 bases. Germline V CDR1 and CDR2: LGHDT, YNNKEL (reference sequence). The CDR3, as DNA: TGTGCCAGCAGCCCCGGGACAAAGAGCTCTGGGGCCAACGTCCTGACTTTC. This encodes CASSPGTKSSGANVLTF.

The rearrangement uses TRBV27 and TRBJ2-7, with TRBD2 identical over 10 bases. The CDR3 is 15 residues long. The V segment lost 3 bases and the J segment 6 bases; nucleotides outside the gene matches: 8. CDR1 and CDR2 from the germline V gene are MNHEY and SMNVEV (reference sequence). The CDR3 region has the DNA TGTGCCAGCAGTTTGTCGACTAGCGGGTTGCGCGAGCAGTACTTC. This gives the protein CASSLSTSGLREQYF.

The chain carries TRBV10-3 and TRBJ2-5; perhaps TRBD1 as D (5 bases). This CDR3 contains 13 residues. In germline, CDR1 is ENHRY, CDR2 SYGVKD. V lost 6 bases and J lost 3, with 11 bases in between. In DNA, the CDR3 is TGTGCCATCAGACTCACAGGAGAAGAGACCCAGTACTTC. Its protein is CAIRLTGEETQYF.

The genes are TRBV24-1 and TRBJ1-1, with 12 positions matching TRBD1. Germline CDR1 KGHDR, CDR2 SFDVKD. The CDR3 covers 15 residues. The trim removed 7 bases at V and 9 bases at J, leaving 11 bases unmatched. The CDR3 nucleotides are TGTGCCACCAGGGGACAGGGGGCGCGGCATCCCCAAGCTTTCTTT. It yields the protein CATRGQGARHPQAFF.

The rearrangement links TRBV15 to TRBJ2-2; D gene ambiguous. Germline values: CDR1 LNHNV, CDR2 YYDKDF (reference sequence). The CDR3 has 15 amino acids. V was shortened by 5 bases and J by 4 bases, with 14 bases between the two germline ends. This chain's CDR3 is CATSYDTLVTGELFF. The CDR3, as DNA: TGTGCCACCAGCTACGACACACTCGTCACCGGGGAGCTGTTTTTT.

The V and J genes are TRBV28 and TRBJ2-6, with D maybe TRBD1 (5 bases). Germline V gene sequence: CDR1 MDHEN, CDR2 SYDVKM. The germline V and J ends were trimmed by 6 bases and 0 bases, with 15 bases remaining between them. The CDR3 is 17 amino acids. CDR3 nucleotides: TGTGCCAGCAGACCTCCCGGACATCCCTCTGGGGCCAACGTCCTGACTTTC. It translates to CASRPPGHPSGANVLTF.

This chain joins TRBV11-2 and TRBJ2-7, with TRBD2 matching 14 bases. CDR1 is SGHAT and CDR2 is FQNNGV in the germline V gene. V gave up 5 bases and J gave up 2 bases; unmatched junction bases: 5. CDR3 length: 16 residues. The DNA for the CDR3 is TGTGCCAGCAGCCCCGGACTAGCGGGGGGCCCCTACGAGCAGTACTTC. Translating it yields CASSPGLAGGPYEQYF.

DNA of the CDR3: TGTGCCAGCAGCCGTGGGGGGTCCTATGAGCAGTTCTTC. It specifies CASSRGGSYEQFF. The rearrangement uses TRBV11-3 and TRBJ2-1, with D perhaps matching TRBD2 (6 bases). The V end lost 5 bases, the J end lost 8 bases, and 13 bases lay between the germline ends. The germline CDR1 and CDR2 sequences are SGHNT and YENEEA. This CDR3 region has 13 residues.

V and J are TRBV13 and TRBJ1-4; 9 bases agree with TRBD1. Unmatched junction bases numbered 4, after V lost 5 bases and J lost 6 bases. This CDR3 comprises 14 residues. Germline V gene sequence: CDR1 PRHDT, CDR2 FYEKMQ (reference sequence). CDR3 protein: CASSRTGVDEKLFF. Written as DNA, the CDR3 is TGTGCCAGCAGCCGGACAGGGGTGGATGAAAAACTGTTTTTT.

The J gene is TRBJ1-1, the V gene TRBV12-3 or TRBV12-4; tentative D call: TRBD1 (5 bases). The CDR3 contains 12 residues. V was clipped by 6 bases and J by 7 bases, with 12 bases between them. For the CDR3, the DNA is TGTGCCAGCAGCCTCACAGGCATTGAAGCTTTCTTT. Its translation is CASSLTGIEAFF.

The chain combines TRBV9 with TRBJ2-7; D is uncertain. This CDR3 is 14 amino acids long. V lost 0 bases, J lost 6 bases, and 13 bases lay in between. CDR1 and CDR2 (germline): SGDLS, YYNGEE. CDR3 DNA: TGTGCCAGCAGCGTAGCAGCGTCCGACGGCGAGCAGTACTTC. Its protein product is CASSVAASDGEQYF.

CDR3 amino acids: CASSYNRGLAQFF. CDR3 nucleotides: TGTGCCAGCAGTTACAATCGGGGACTAGCCCAGTTCTTC. V and J are TRBV6-2 or TRBV6-3 and TRBJ2-1, with 9 bases identical to TRBD2. Per germline, CDR1 MNHEY and CDR2 SVGEGT. This CDR3 has 13 amino acids. V was pared by 2 bases and J by 13 bases, with 6 bases of the junction left unmatched.

In its sample, this clone was seen a few times. V gene TRBV28 combines with J gene TRBJ1-3, with D possibly matching TRBD1 (5 bases). CDR1 is MDHEN and CDR2 is SYDVKM in the germline V gene. Deletions cut 5 bases from V and 4 bases from J, with 9 bases between. The CDR3 spans 13 residues. The CDR3 DNA reads TGTGCCAGCAGTCGGGGGGTGGGAAACACCATATATTTT. Translating gives CASSRGVGNTIYF.

V gene TRBV15 combines with J gene TRBJ2-5, with TRBD2 matching over 9 bases. Germline lookup yields CDR1 LNHNV and CDR2 YYDKDF (reference sequence). There are 15 residues in the CDR3. V lost 6 bases and J lost 5; bases outside the gene matches: 10. Written as DNA, the CDR3 is TGTGCCACCAGTCAAGGGGGAACTAGCGGGGAGACCCAGTACTTC. Its translation is CATSQGGTSGETQYF. The full variable domain, with the rest looked up from reference TRBV15 and TRBJ2-5, is DAMVIQNPRYQVTQFGKPVTLSCSQTLNHNVMYWYQQKSSQAPKLLFHYYDKDFNNEADTPDNFQSRRPNTSFCFLDIRSPGLGDTAMYLCATSQGGTSGETQYFGPGTRLLVL.

This chain connects TRBV6-5 to TRBJ1-4; D ambiguous. Germline CDR1 reads MNHEY; CDR2 reads SVGAGI. The V end lost 7 bases, the J end lost 8 bases, and 14 bases lay between the germline ends. The CDR3 has 13 residues. The CDR3 region is CASTRRSGEKLFF. DNA of the CDR3: TGTGCCAGCACACGAAGGAGCGGGGAAAAACTGTTTTTT.